This entry lists 8 T cell receptor beta chains sequenced from one sample in a study of blood T cells in healthy people across ages. Through a sample-barcoded 5' primer and a J-beta primer mix, a second PCR was run for roughly 6 to 12 cycles. TCRdb passed the 5' RACE reads through MiXCR, listing each CDR3 protein once. The sample includes around 1,100,000 distinct CDR3 sequences, around two fifths of them seen just once. The source material was blood. The receptors come from a man aged 18 to 30 in good health.

This clonotype was found many times. This chain uses TRBV6-4 with TRBJ2-3; 13 nucleotides align to TRBD2. The V gene end was trimmed by 0 bases and the J gene end by 5 bases; junction bases not matched to a gene: 2. Germline CDR1 and CDR2: MRHNA and SNTAGT. This CDR3 has 16 amino acids. The CDR3 region has the DNA TGTGCCAGCAGTGACTCGACTAGCGGGGGGTTAGATACGCAGTATTTT. Translated, it gives CASSDSTSGGLDTQYF.

The gene calls are TRBV27 and TRBJ2-2; possible D gene TRBD1, 6 bases. The CDR3 length is 16 residues. V lost 2 bases to trimming and J lost 6 bases, with 16 bases between them. Per the germline V gene, CDR1 is MNHEY and CDR2 is SMNVEV (reference sequence). The CDR3 DNA reads as TGTGCCAGCAGTTTAACAGGGACCTTAATCGCCGGGGAGCTGTTTTTT. It translates to CASSLTGTLIAGELFF.

This clonotype was observed a few times. V gene TRBV20-1 combines with J gene TRBJ2-4; D is unresolved. The CDR3 consists of 14 residues. Trimming pared 4 bases from V and 0 bases from J, leaving 10 bases between. In germline, CDR1 is DFQATT, CDR2 SNEGSKA (reference sequence). Here the CDR3 DNA reads TGCAGTGCTACAGGACCCATAGCCAAAAACATTCAGTACTTC. Protein: CSATGPIAKNIQYF.

The table lists this clonotype with a few counts. The chain employs TRBV29-1 and TRBJ2-5; D is undetermined. The V end lost 4 bases, the J end lost 5 bases, and 17 bases lay between the germline ends. CDR1 is SQVTM, CDR2 ANQGSEA, per germline. The length of the CDR3 is 14 residues. CDR3 region: CSVGSGWIRETQYF. The CDR3 coding sequence is TGCAGCGTTGGTTCCGGGTGGATACGGGAGACCCAGTACTTC.

The gene calls are TRBV7-3 and TRBJ1-1; D uncertain. Trimming removed 1 base at V and 6 bases at J, with 18 bases between. The CDR3 is 16 residues long. CDR1 is SGHTA and CDR2 is FQGTGA in the germline V gene. The CDR3 DNA is TGTGCCAGCAGCTTAAACTCCGGGGAGATGGAGGCTGAAGCTTTCTTT. Protein product: CASSLNSGEMEAEAFF.

The CDR3 nucleotides read TGTGCCAGCAGTTTATCGATAGGAGGAGGCCAGCCCCAGCATTTT. It specifies CASSLSIGGGQPQHF. The V gene is TRBV27, the J gene TRBJ1-5; D unresolved. The CDR3 spans 15 residues. The V gene lost 0 bases and the J gene lost 7 bases, with 13 bases spanning the gap. CDR1 is MNHEY and CDR2 is SMNVEV in the germline V gene (reference sequence).

V is TRBV5-1 and J is TRBJ1-2; no definite D call. Deletions cut 5 bases from V and 5 bases from J, with 16 bases between. Germline values: CDR1 SGHRS, CDR2 YFSETQ. CDR3 length: 14 amino acids. The CDR3 DNA reads as TGCGCCAGCAGTTATGACACGGATACATATGGCTACACCTTC. Encoded protein: CASSYDTDTYGYTF. The complete variable domain, with remaining parts taken from reference TRBV5-1 and TRBJ1-2, reads KAGVTQTPRYLIKTRGQQVTLSCSPISGHRSVSWYQQTPGQGLQFLFEYFSETQRNKGNFPGRFSGRQFSNSRSEMNVSTLELGDSALYLCASSYDTDTYGYTFGSGTRLTVV.

The chain combines TRBV9 with TRBJ1-2; no clear D gene. Trimming removed 0 bases at V and 4 bases at J, with 10 bases between. This CDR3 has 14 amino acids. Germline V CDR1 and CDR2: SGDLS, YYNGEE. The DNA for the CDR3 is TGTGCCAGCAGCGTAGGGAGTCCCTCCTATGGCTACACCTTC. It yields the protein CASSVGSPSYGYTF.